A selection of T cell receptor beta chains follows, all from one sample in a study of T cells in Graves' hyperthyroidism and ophthalmopathy. MiXCR was run by TCRdb on the multiplex PCR reads, yielding one entry per CDR3 protein. The sample holds roughly 420,000 distinct CDR3 sequences; around 15% are singletons and the top ten take 5.3%. The sequencing sample was made of blood. The receptors come from a woman younger than 30 with Graves' hyperthyroidism. CDR3s include the opening cysteine and the closing phenylalanine or tryptophan. A D gene is named only where the DNA matches it firmly. Size is stated for part of the rows, as once, few or many counts, or as a class when the clone is expanded.

v_call: TRBV5-1
clone_size: many
j_call: TRBJ1-2
d_call: -
cdr3_aa: CASSLEGAANYGYTF
cdr3_nt: TGCGCCAGCAGCTTGGAGGGAGCAGCTAACTATGGCTACACCTTC

v_call: TRBV15
clone_size: many
j_call: TRBJ2-1
d_call: TRBD1
cdr3_aa: CATSRSRGDRGAYNEQFF
cdr3_nt: TGTGCCACCAGCAGATCTCGAGGGGACAGGGGGGCCTACAATGAGCAGTTCTTC

v_call: TRBV3-1
clone_size: few
j_call: TRBJ1-2
d_call: -
cdr3_aa: CASSQVMVKAGGYGYTF
cdr3_nt: TGTGCCAGCAGCCAAGTTATGGTGAAGGCGGGTGGTTATGGCTACACCTTC

v_call: TRBV5-1
clone_size: many
j_call: TRBJ1-2
d_call: TRBD1
cdr3_aa: CASSLAAGGNYGYTF
cdr3_nt: TGCGCCAGCAGCTTGGCCGCAGGGGGTAACTATGGCTACACCTTC

v_call: TRBV6-1
clone_size: -
j_call: TRBJ1-2
d_call: -
cdr3_aa: CASSPKGTHRAYGYTF
cdr3_nt: TGTGCCAGCAGTCCCAAGGGGACCCACCGCGCCTATGGCTACACCTTC

v_call: TRBV10-1
clone_size: -
j_call: TRBJ2-1
d_call: -
cdr3_aa: CASSESLINNEQFF
cdr3_nt: TGCGCCAGCAGTGAGTCCCTCATCAACAATGAGCAGTTCTTC

v_call: TRBV28
clone_size: many
j_call: TRBJ2-7
d_call: -
cdr3_aa: CASSLDQVSNEQYF
cdr3_nt: TGTGCCAGCAGTTTAGACCAGGTATCTAACGAGCAGTACTTC

v_call: TRBV12-3/TRBV12-4
clone_size: many
j_call: TRBJ2-7
d_call: TRBD1
cdr3_aa: CASSFGQGADEQYF
cdr3_nt: TGTGCCAGCAGTTTTGGACAGGGGGCCGACGAGCAGTACTTC

v_call: TRBV2
clone_size: many
j_call: TRBJ2-3
d_call: -
cdr3_aa: CASRMGPLLADTQYF
cdr3_nt: TGTGCCAGCAGAATGGGACCCCTCCTGGCAGATACGCAGTATTTT

v_call: TRBV30
clone_size: few
j_call: TRBJ2-1
d_call: TRBD1
cdr3_aa: CAWSVNIGTVSYNEQFF
cdr3_nt: TGTGCCTGGAGTGTAAATATCGGGACAGTCTCCTACAATGAGCAGTTCTTC

v_call: TRBV29-1
clone_size: few
j_call: TRBJ1-1
d_call: TRBD1
cdr3_aa: CSVRGQLNTEAFF
cdr3_nt: TGCAGCGTCCGGGGACAGTTGAACACTGAAGCTTTCTTT

v_call: TRBV7-9
clone_size: few
j_call: TRBJ2-4
d_call: -
cdr3_aa: CASSLSPGPNIQYF
cdr3_nt: TGTGCCAGCAGCTTAAGTCCAGGGCCAAACATTCAGTACTTC

v_call: TRBV19
clone_size: many
j_call: TRBJ1-2
d_call: TRBD1
cdr3_aa: CASSTGTGEGYGYTF
cdr3_nt: TGTGCCAGTAGCACCGGGACAGGGGAAGGTTATGGCTACACCTTC

v_call: TRBV7-9
clone_size: few
j_call: TRBJ2-2
d_call: TRBD1
cdr3_aa: CASSLDRGISGELFF
cdr3_nt: TGTGCCAGCAGCTTAGACAGGGGGATATCCGGGGAGCTGTTTTTT

v_call: TRBV7-2
clone_size: many
j_call: TRBJ2-1
d_call: -
cdr3_aa: CASSFPTVLYNEQFF
cdr3_nt: TGTGCCAGCAGCTTCCCAACTGTTCTCTACAATGAGCAGTTCTTC